This T cell receptor beta chain was recorded in a study of cytomegalovirus exposure and HLA in healthy donors. Sequencing used immunoSEQ multiplex PCR; TCRdb keeps in-frame clones, though not all of them. Of 120,000 to 150,000 clones in the sample, around 88% are singletons; the top ten hold around 8%. CDR3 length: 15 amino acids. Germline lookup yields CDR1 MDHEN and CDR2 SYDVKM. The junction had 6 bases not matched to a gene; V was cut back by 3 bases and J by 9 bases. Source material: PBMCs. The clonotype was recovered from a young woman in good health and CMV-seropositive. This chain uses TRBV28 with TRBJ1-6, with TRBD1 matching 9 bases. The CDR3 spells CASSLDRGVLSPLHF. The CDR3 DNA reads TGTGCCAGCAGTTTGGACAGGGGAGTGCTTTCACCCCTCCACTTT.